The source of this T cell receptor (beta chain) is a study of T cells in Graves' hyperthyroidism and ophthalmopathy (dated by TCRdb to the late 2010s). For the wider study: Peripheral blood was sampled at the time of initial diagnosis, prior to any treatment. TCR V-J signatures able to tell the groups apart were searched for in a discovery cohort of 90 to 100 patients, of whom 43 had Graves' ophthalmopathy and roughly 58 had stable Graves' hyperthyroidism. The study also compared thyroid tissue and blood T-cell repertoires from about six Graves' hyperthyroidism patients. TCR Vbeta CDR3 sequencing of around 130 peripheral blood samples (approximately 44 ophthalmopathy, about 75 hyperthyroidism and approximately 17 progressor patients) is reported in the paper. The 100 discovery patients were randomly split 7:3 into training and test sets. Once sampling was done, hyperthyroidism patients were given methimazole at a starting dose of 30 mg daily, whereas ophthalmopathy patients were given high-dose intravenous methylprednisolone. Whether ophthalmopathy could be predicted prospectively was tested in an independent validation cohort made up of approximately 19 hyperthyroidism patients plus 17 patients who later progressed to ophthalmopathy. Broader findings and caveats from the paper: Ophthalmopathy was separated from stable hyperthyroidism by a 13 V-J signature model, with approximately 89% sensitivity and roughly 81% specificity obtained in cross-validation and 80%/75% obtained in testing. Sample size was not statistically predetermined, and blinding of investigators to group allocation was not performed. Most expanded thyroid clonotypes (frequency above 0.001) were also detected in blood, a finding suggesting that blood repertoires may reflect thyroid immune responses. In validation, the model predicted progression to ophthalmopathy a median of roughly 6.5 months before onset, with 65% to 71% sensitivity and more than 72% specificity.

Ophthalmopathy patients had moderately to severely active disease, Clinical Activity Score of at least 3, NOSPECS grade of at least 4, and duration under 3 months. Exclusion was applied to patients with uncontrolled infections, other autoimmune diseases, pregnancy or lactation. Diagnoses were based on clinical symptoms, serum thyroxine and TRAb, thyroid ultrasound and orbital computed tomography. PBMCs were separated from roughly 10 ml of fresh peripheral blood using Ficoll-Paque density gradient centrifugation. Trizol reagent was used to extract total RNA, and RNA quality was then checked on an Agilent 2100 Bioanalyzer. The TCR beta CDR3 regions were amplified from the RNA transcripts. The first round of RT-PCR for the TCR CDR3 was performed with the HTBI primer set and the Qiagen OneStep RT-PCR kit. Libraries were constructed in a second round of multiplex PCR, after which size selection and purification were performed. Libraries were sequenced paired-end with 100 bp reads on an Illumina HiSeq2000. Processing in the source paper ran as follows. SOAPnuke was used to process the raw data, throwing out any read that contained adapters or uncalled bases, had a mean Phred below 15, or lacked an exact constant-primer or identifier match. High-quality paired reads were merged using COPE v1.2.5, and each unique nucleotide sequence was defined as a clonotype. MiTCR v1.1 was used to align clonotypes to the IMGT TRBV, TRBD and TRBJ reference segments. The analysis was restricted to V-J combinations with a frequency above 0.0001, which together covered 99% to 99.2% of the repertoires. A TCS score was defined as the ratio of F50 (clonal expansion) to E x V (chaos), with BLOSUM62-based TCRdist applied between CDR3 peptides within each V-J. Welch's t-statistics and random forest reduced several hundred V-J features to about 13, which were used in a naive Bayes classifier (R e1071). TCRdb redid the processing of the public reads, applying fastp at Q25 and MiXCR, and retained in-frame beta chains. A single entry per CDR3 protein holds the most common genes and DNA from its merged rows. TCRdb's processing, not the authors' own work, is the source of the V and J calls. The sample yields 400,000 to 550,000 distinct CDR3 sequences; about 24% were counted once. The ten largest clonotypes hold approximately 10% of the sample.

Notes on this clonotype: Its antigen is unknown. Qualities for individual bases were not recorded, and no much larger clone is one base off.

The source material was blood. The receptor was derived from a woman in her 30s with Graves' ophthalmopathy.

The nucleotides read TGTGCCAGCAGCCCACAGGGTTCTCACTATGGCTACACCTTC. It specifies CASSPQGSHYGYTF. The rearrangement joined TRBV28 to TRBJ1-2; TRBD1 is a possible D gene, resting on 6 matching bases. The CDR3 runs 14 residues from the cysteine to the phenylalanine. The DNA shown is the 42-base CDR3, in frame from base 1. CDR1 MDHEN and CDR2 SYDVKM were looked up in the germline V gene. V is clipped by 6 bases and J by 3 bases, and the sequence between their germline boundaries is 14 bases long.